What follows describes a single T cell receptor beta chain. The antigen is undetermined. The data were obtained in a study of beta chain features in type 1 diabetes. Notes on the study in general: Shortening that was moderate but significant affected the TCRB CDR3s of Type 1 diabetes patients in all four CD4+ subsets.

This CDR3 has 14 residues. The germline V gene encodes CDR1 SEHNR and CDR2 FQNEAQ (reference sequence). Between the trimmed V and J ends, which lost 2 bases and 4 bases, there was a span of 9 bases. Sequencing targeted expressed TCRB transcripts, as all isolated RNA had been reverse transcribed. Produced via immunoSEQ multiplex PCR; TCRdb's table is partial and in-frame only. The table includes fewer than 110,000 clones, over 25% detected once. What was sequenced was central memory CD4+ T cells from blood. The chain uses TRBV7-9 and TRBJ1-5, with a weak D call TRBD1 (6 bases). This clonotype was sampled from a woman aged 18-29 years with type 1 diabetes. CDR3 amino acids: CASSLTGSNQPQHF. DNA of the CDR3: TGTGCCAGCAGCTTAACAGGGAGTAATCAGCCCCAGCATTTT.